These 11 T cell receptor beta chains were sequenced from one sample in a study of regulatory T cells in long-lasting Graves disease. Researchers made TCR beta libraries by using iRepertoire HTBI primers and running Arm-PCR on CDR3 regions. TCRdb re-analysed the multiplex PCR reads in MiXCR, keeping a single row per CDR3 protein. This sample has approximately 490,000 distinct CDR3 sequences; around 15% occur once, and the top ten carry 12%. Time point meaning: newly diagnosed GD, antithyroid drugs for less than 3 months. The TCR library was prepared using RNA isolated from PBMCs. The same sample was also studied in work on T cells in Graves' hyperthyroidism and ophthalmopathy.

Specimen: peripheral blood mononuclear cells (PBMCs), collected at new diagnosis, from a patient treated with antithyroid drugs. The receptors shown here come from a man aged 35 to 55 with Graves disease.

This clonotype was detected only a few times. This could be a read error, since a much larger clone is one nucleotide away. V and J are TRBV29-1 and TRBJ2-3; the D is unclear. CDR3 length: 10 residues. Germline V gene sequence: CDR1 SQVTM, CDR2 ANQGSEA. This CDR3 reads CGVGRDTQYF. The CDR3 DNA reads as TGCGGCGTTGGCCGAGATACGCAGTATTTT.

The table lists this clonotype with many counts. This sequence joins TRBV7-6 and TRBJ1-1, with TRBD1 as a possible D gene (6 bases). There are 14 residues in the CDR3. The germline V gene has CDR1 SGHVS and CDR2 FNYEAQ. V was shortened by 5 bases and J by 4 bases, with 14 bases between the two germline ends. This chain's CDR3 is CASSPSTGFTEAFF. As DNA, the CDR3 is TGTGCCAGCAGCCCATCGACAGGTTTCACTGAAGCTTTCTTT.

This clonotype was counted many times. The chain links TRBV20-1 to TRBJ2-2; D is perhaps TRBD1 (6 bases). The germline V gene has CDR1 DFQATT and CDR2 SNEGSKA (reference sequence). Between the trimmed V and J ends, which lost 0 bases and 2 bases, there was a span of 7 bases. The CDR3 extends over 14 amino acids. The CDR3 region is CSAREGTNTGELFF. The DNA of the CDR3 is TGCAGTGCTAGAGAGGGGACAAACACCGGGGAGCTGTTTTTT.

The CDR3, as DNA: TGCGCCAGCAGTGAGTGGGGGGTTTCTGGGGCCAACGTCCTGACTTTC. Its translation: CASSEWGVSGANVLTF. This chain joins TRBV10-2 and TRBJ2-6; D possibly corresponds to TRBD2 (6 bases). The V and J ends lost 1 base and 1 base respectively, with 8 bases between them. CDR3 length: 16 amino acids. CDR1 WSHSY and CDR2 SAAADI come from the germline V gene.

The sample holds many counts of this clonotype. The J gene is TRBJ2-1, the V gene TRBV6-2 or TRBV6-3; 11 nucleotides line up with TRBD1. Trimming removed 4 bases from V and 7 bases from J; junction bases left unmatched: 12. Germline loops: CDR1 MNHEY, CDR2 SVGEGT. The CDR3 runs 17 residues. DNA for the CDR3: TGTGCCAGCAGTTCGGGCACCGGGACAGGGGGGCTAAATGAGCAGTTCTTC. Translated: CASSSGTGTGGLNEQFF.

The V and J genes are TRBV30 and TRBJ2-1; 14 bases fit TRBD2. The CDR3 contains 18 residues. Germline values: CDR1 GTSNPN, CDR2 SVGIG (reference sequence). Unmatched junction bases numbered 15, after V lost 4 bases and J lost 7 bases. The CDR3 DNA reads TGTGCCTGGAAAACGGGGACTAGCGGGAGTGACCGGGGAAATGAGCAGTTCTTC. It translates to CAWKTGTSGSDRGNEQFF.

The rearrangement uses TRBV13 and TRBJ2-7; 7 bases align to TRBD1. Germline V gene data show CDR1 as PRHDT and CDR2 as FYEKMQ (reference sequence). Unmatched junction bases numbered 4, after V lost 5 bases and J lost 9 bases. This CDR3 region has 11 residues. The CDR3 nucleotides read TGTGCCAGCAGCAACCGACAGGGGCAGTACTTC. Its translation is CASSNRQGQYF.

This clonotype has ten or more counts. V gene TRBV11-1 combines with J gene TRBJ2-3, with 9 bases matching TRBD2. The CDR3 contains 19 residues. J lost 2 bases, V lost 5 bases, and 17 bases had no gene match. Germline CDR1 SGHAT, CDR2 FQDESV (reference sequence). The CDR3 nucleotides read TGTGCCAGCAGCACCCGGGTTAGCGGGGGACACCAACCCACAGATACGCAGTATTTT. Its translation is CASSTRVSGGHQPTDTQYF.

The DNA for the CDR3 is TGTGCCACTGCAGGGGGCAAATCGGCCAATGAGCAGTTCTTC. Protein sequence: CATAGGKSANEQFF. The V gene is TRBV24-1, the J gene TRBJ2-1; 8 bases match TRBD1. The CDR3 runs to 14 residues. Looked up from germline, CDR1 is KGHDR and CDR2 is SFDVKD. V lost 10 bases, J lost 6 bases, and 10 bases stayed unmatched.

This clonotype has ten or more counts. The CDR3 spells CASSRTSAQETQYF. The CDR3 DNA is TGTGCCAGCAGCCGGACTAGCGCCCAAGAGACCCAGTACTTC. The chain is built from TRBV11-2 and TRBJ2-5, with 9 bases matching TRBD2. The CDR3 spans 14 residues. In germline, CDR1 is SGHAT, CDR2 FQNNGV. After removal of 5 bases from V and 1 base from J, the junction contained 2 bases not matched to a gene.

This clonotype was counted ten times or more. The rearrangement uses TRBV28 and TRBJ1-2; 8 nucleotides match TRBD1. Germline V gives CDR1 MDHEN, CDR2 SYDVKM. This CDR3 spans 13 amino acids. V lost 5 bases to trimming and J lost 8 bases; unmatched junction nucleotides: 7. The CDR3 nucleotides are TGTGCCAGCAGTGTGCAGGGGGCGAGCGGCTACACCTTC. It encodes CASSVQGASGYTF.